Reported below is one TCR beta chain. This entry belongs to a study of blood T cell repertoires in COVID-19. Clones were read by immunoSEQ multiplex PCR, and TCRdb kept only the in-frame ones, dropping some. The sample holds about 170,000 clones; approximately 91% are singletons and the top ten take roughly 5.3%. The origin of this receptor is a man between 18 and 35 years old with COVID-19, enrolled during active disease. The source material was peripheral blood.

The CDR3 here is CATSDPGYPTGELFF. The CDR3, as DNA: TGTGCCACCAGTGATCCGGGATACCCAACCGGGGAGCTGTTTTTT. This chain connects TRBV24-1 to TRBJ2-2; D is possibly TRBD2 (5 bases). V was shortened by 3 bases and J by 5 bases, with 12 bases between the two germline ends. This CDR3 has 15 amino acids. Germline V gene sequence: CDR1 KGHDR, CDR2 SFDVKD.